The 6 T cell receptor beta chains below were found in one sample sequenced in a study of blood T cell repertoires in COVID-19. TCRdb's table, derived via immunoSEQ multiplex PCR, lists solely in-frame clones and lacks some. Found here are over 200,000 clones, around 88% of them singletons; the top ten hold roughly 9.4%. Specimen: peripheral blood. The receptors stem from a man aged 35-49 years with active or convalescent COVID-19.

The rearrangement links TRBV7-3 to TRBJ1-1, with D possibly being TRBD1 (6 bases). From germline, CDR1 is SGHTA and CDR2 FQGTGA. The CDR3 runs 15 residues. V lost 6 bases and J 0 bases, leaving 14 bases between the germline ends. CDR3 DNA sequence: TGTGCCAGCAGTCCAAGGGGGTCCATGAACACTGAAGCTTTCTTT. Protein product: CASSPRGSMNTEAFF.

V is TRBV30 and J is TRBJ1-6, with D uncertain. V lost 0 bases and J 12 bases, leaving 9 bases between the germline ends. This CDR3 has 12 amino acids. The germline CDR1 and CDR2 sequences are GTSNPN and SVGIG (reference sequence). The CDR3 protein is CAWSVLRVPLHF. As DNA, the CDR3 is TGTGCCTGGAGTGTACTTCGGGTACCCCTCCACTTT.

The chain couples TRBV30 to TRBJ2-6, with 7 nucleotides matching TRBD1. This CDR3 has 15 amino acids. Germline lookup yields CDR1 GTSNPN and CDR2 SVGIG (reference sequence). V shed 4 bases, J shed 3 bases, and the junction held 6 bases outside the gene matches. CDR3 DNA sequence: TGTGCCTGGAAGGCAGGGGGAAATGGGGCCAACGTCCTGACTTTC. It is translated as CAWKAGGNGANVLTF.

The chain uses TRBV19 and TRBJ2-3; possibly TRBD2 for D (7 bases). The CDR3 consists of 18 residues. CDR1 and CDR2 from the germline V gene are LNHDA and SQIVND (reference sequence). Trimming left V 5 bases short and J 2 bases short, with 23 bases between. This CDR3 is CASSVNKRGAVVTDTQYF. CDR3 DNA: TGTGCCAGTAGTGTTAATAAACGGGGGGCGGTCGTCACAGATACGCAGTATTTT.

This rearrangement joins TRBV2 to TRBJ1-2, with TRBD1 identical over 8 bases. Trimming at V came to 10 bases and at J to 4 bases, leaving 14 bases not matched to a gene. Per germline, CDR1 SNHLY and CDR2 FYNNEI. The CDR3 runs 15 residues. In DNA, the CDR3 is TGTGCCATCCAAAAGGACAGGGTGGCTTCCTATGGCTACACCTTC. It encodes CAIQKDRVASYGYTF.

V and J are TRBV6-1 and TRBJ1-5; 9 nucleotides align to TRBD1. V trimming: 2 bases; J trimming: 5 bases; junction bases outside the gene matches: 7. Germline V gene sequence: CDR1 MNHNS, CDR2 SASEGT. CDR3 size: 16 residues. CDR3 region: CASSEPPQGADQPQHF. The CDR3 nucleotides read TGTGCCAGCAGTGAACCACCACAGGGGGCTGATCAGCCCCAGCATTTT.